Listed here are 14 T cell receptor beta chains from one sample, sequenced in a study of OX40 agonist ivuxolimab in advanced cancers. The method behind the library was the immunoSEQ multiplex PCR assay. This is the immuneACCESS table as TCRdb keeps it, with only in-frame sequences that have V and J called. A part of the clones is gone; compared with another copy, unresolved V genes explain less than half, and the rest is unexplained. The table for this sample lists more than 60,000 clones; 80% to 90% of them were counted only once. About 13% of the sample belongs to the ten largest clones. The source was CD4+ or CD8+ T cells sorted from blood, collected in a trial of the OX40 agonist ivuxolimab. These receptors originate from an adult with an advanced solid tumor such as melanoma, head and neck, liver or kidney cancer.

The chain recombines TRBV27 with TRBJ1-1, with 7 bases aligning to TRBD1. Germline CDR1 reads MNHEY; CDR2 reads SMNVEV (reference sequence). The CDR3 is 13 amino acids. V shed 7 bases, J shed 0 bases, and the junction held 2 bases outside the gene matches. The CDR3: CASKTGLNTEAFF. The CDR3 DNA reads as TGTGCCAGCAAGACAGGGTTGAACACTGAAGCTTTCTTT.

This clone was seen just once. The chain joins TRBV25-1 to TRBJ2-1, with TRBD1 as a possible D gene (6 bases). Germline V CDR1 and CDR2: MGHDK, SYGVNS. The CDR3 covers 16 residues. Trimming cost V 7 bases and J 0 bases, with 16 bases left between them. The CDR3 coding sequence is TGTGCCAGCATGGGGGCTCTGGCGGTCTCCTACAATGAGCAGTTCTTC. It specifies CASMGALAVSYNEQFF.

The CDR3 DNA reads TGCGCCAGCAGCCATAGCGGGGACTACGAGCAGTACTTC. Protein: CASSHSGDYEQYF. The rearrangement uses TRBV4-1 and TRBJ2-7; 8 bases match TRBD2. V trimming: 3 bases; J trimming: 3 bases; junction bases outside the gene matches: 1. Germline loops: CDR1 MGHRA, CDR2 YSYEKL. The CDR3 loop spans 13 amino acids.

This chain links TRBV27 with TRBJ2-7, with D tentatively TRBD1 (6 bases). The germline V and J ends were trimmed by 3 bases and 3 bases, with 12 bases remaining between them. Germline V gene sequence: CDR1 MNHEY, CDR2 SMNVEV (reference sequence). This CDR3 contains 14 residues. The CDR3 region is CASSLFSQGYEQYF. In DNA, the CDR3 is TGTGCCAGCAGTTTGTTCTCACAGGGCTACGAGCAGTACTTC.

The rearrangement joins TRBV4-1 to TRBJ2-1; no clear D gene. From germline, CDR1 is MGHRA and CDR2 YSYEKL. The CDR3 runs to 13 residues. V was trimmed by 5 bases and J by 0 bases, leaving 5 bases between them. The CDR3 DNA is TGCGCCAGCAGCTTCGCCTCCTACAATGAGCAGTTCTTC. Its protein product is CASSFASYNEQFF.

This chain joins TRBV10-3 and TRBJ2-7, with D tentatively TRBD1 (5 bases). V lost 8 bases, J lost 5 bases, and 10 bases lay in between. From germline, CDR1 is ENHRY and CDR2 SYGVKD. The length of the CDR3 is 11 residues. The CDR3 coding sequence is TGTGCCATCGGCAGGGTCGACGAGCAGTACTTC. Translating gives CAIGRVDEQYF.

The gene calls are TRBV7-9 and TRBJ1-3; 7 nucleotides agree with TRBD1. The CDR3 is 16 amino acids. CDR1 is SEHNR and CDR2 is FQNEAQ in the germline V gene (reference sequence). Unmatched junction bases numbered 13, after V lost 7 bases and J lost 4 bases. The CDR3 spells CASIVDRAGSGNTIYF. The CDR3 bases are TGTGCCAGCATCGTCGACAGGGCCGGTTCAGGAAACACCATATATTTT.

The rearrangement links TRBV27 to TRBJ2-1; D call uncertain. Germline V CDR1 and CDR2: MNHEY, SMNVEV (reference sequence). V lost 1 base and J lost 7, with 5 bases in between. The CDR3 is made up of 12 amino acids. The CDR3 is CASSLYGNEQFF. The CDR3 nucleotides read TGTGCCAGCAGTTTATATGGAAATGAGCAGTTCTTC.

The rearrangement uses TRBV30 and TRBJ1-4; the D is unclear. Trimming shortened V by 3 bases and J by 5 bases, and 7 bases separated the two germline ends. The CDR3 totals 12 residues. Per germline, CDR1 GTSNPN and CDR2 SVGIG (reference sequence). The CDR3 reads CAWRSENEKLFF. For the CDR3, the DNA is TGTGCCTGGAGATCAGAAAATGAAAAACTGTTTTTT.

The rearrangement links TRBV9 to TRBJ1-5, with a tentative D call TRBD1 (6 bases). V gave up 2 bases and J gave up 7 bases, with 13 bases separating them. This CDR3 region has 14 residues. Germline assignment: CDR1 SGDLS and CDR2 YYNGEE. The CDR3 loop reads CASSVWGAGQPQHF. DNA of the CDR3: TGTGCCAGCAGCGTTTGGGGGGCAGGGCAGCCCCAGCATTTT.

The chain couples TRBV11-3 to TRBJ2-3; no clear D. Deletions cut 1 base from V and 10 bases from J, with 12 bases between. The CDR3 runs 13 residues. The germline CDR1 and CDR2 sequences are SGHNT and YENEEA. The CDR3: CASSLGASTAQYF. The CDR3 coding sequence is TGTGCCAGCAGCTTAGGAGCCTCGACGGCGCAGTATTTT.

This chain joins TRBV19 and TRBJ2-2; D is ambiguous. The CDR3 sequence is 15 residues long. V was cut by 3 bases and J by 2 bases, with 10 bases left in between. Per germline, CDR1 LNHDA and CDR2 SQIVND (reference sequence). In DNA, the CDR3 is TGTGCCAGTAGTATTCAGGTCGGAAACACCGGGGAGCTGTTTTTT. This sequence encodes CASSIQVGNTGELFF.

The CDR3 DNA sequence: TGTGCCAGCAGCGTGGCACATGGAGATACGCAGTATTTT. Protein product: CASSVAHGDTQYF. The chain joins TRBV9 to TRBJ2-3; D is unresolved. Trimming removed 2 bases from V and 5 bases from J, with 9 bases in between. CDR1 is SGDLS and CDR2 is YYNGEE in the germline V gene. This CDR3 comprises 13 residues.

V gene TRBV27 combines with J gene TRBJ2-7; 9 positions agree with TRBD1. Unmatched junction bases numbered 5, after V lost 6 bases and J lost 2 bases. CDR3 length equals 14 residues. In germline, CDR1 is MNHEY, CDR2 SMNVEV (reference sequence). CDR3 sequence: CASRTGTGPYEQYF. The CDR3 nucleotides read TGTGCCAGCAGGACCGGGACAGGGCCCTACGAGCAGTACTTC.